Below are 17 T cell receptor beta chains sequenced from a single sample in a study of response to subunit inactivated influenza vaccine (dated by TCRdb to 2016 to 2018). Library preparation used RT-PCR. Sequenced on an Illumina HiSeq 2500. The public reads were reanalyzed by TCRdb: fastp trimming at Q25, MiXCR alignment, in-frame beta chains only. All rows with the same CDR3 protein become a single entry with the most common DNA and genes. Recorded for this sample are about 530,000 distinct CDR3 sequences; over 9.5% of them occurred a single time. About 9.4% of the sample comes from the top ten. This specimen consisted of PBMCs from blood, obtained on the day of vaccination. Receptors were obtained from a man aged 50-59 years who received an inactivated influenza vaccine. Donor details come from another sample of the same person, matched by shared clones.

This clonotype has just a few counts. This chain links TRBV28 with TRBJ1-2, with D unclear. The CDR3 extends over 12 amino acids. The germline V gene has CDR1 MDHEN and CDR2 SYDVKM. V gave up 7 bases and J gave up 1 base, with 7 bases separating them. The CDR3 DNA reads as TGTGCCAGCAACGGGAATAACTATGGCTACACCTTC. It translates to CASNGNNYGYTF.

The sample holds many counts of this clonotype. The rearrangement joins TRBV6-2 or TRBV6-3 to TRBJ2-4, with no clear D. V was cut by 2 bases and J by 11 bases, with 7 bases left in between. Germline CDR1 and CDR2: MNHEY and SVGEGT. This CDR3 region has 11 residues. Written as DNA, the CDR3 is TGTGCCAGCAGTTACGCGACTTTTCAGTACTTC. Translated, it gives CASSYATFQYF.

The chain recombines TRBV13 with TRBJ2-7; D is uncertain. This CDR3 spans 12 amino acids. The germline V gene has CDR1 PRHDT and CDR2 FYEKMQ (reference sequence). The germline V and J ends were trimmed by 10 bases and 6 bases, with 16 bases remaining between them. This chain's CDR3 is CANNLGFGEQYF. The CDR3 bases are TGTGCCAACAACTTAGGTTTCGGCGAGCAGTACTTC.

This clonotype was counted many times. CDR3 coding DNA: TGCGCCAGCAGCCAAGAACTAGCGGGGTCCTACGAGCAGTACTTC. Translating it yields CASSQELAGSYEQYF. The V call is TRBV4-3, the J call TRBJ2-7; 10 nucleotides agree with TRBD2. Germline V lookup: CDR1 LGHNA, CDR2 YSLEER. The CDR3 extends over 15 amino acids. Trimming cost V 0 bases and J 1 base; bases outside gene matches: 0.

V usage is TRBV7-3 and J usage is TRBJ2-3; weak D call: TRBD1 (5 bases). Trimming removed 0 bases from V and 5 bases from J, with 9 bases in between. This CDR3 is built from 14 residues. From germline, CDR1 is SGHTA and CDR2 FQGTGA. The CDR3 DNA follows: TGTGCCAGCAGCTTAACGGACACCAGAGATACGCAGTATTTT. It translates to CASSLTDTRDTQYF.

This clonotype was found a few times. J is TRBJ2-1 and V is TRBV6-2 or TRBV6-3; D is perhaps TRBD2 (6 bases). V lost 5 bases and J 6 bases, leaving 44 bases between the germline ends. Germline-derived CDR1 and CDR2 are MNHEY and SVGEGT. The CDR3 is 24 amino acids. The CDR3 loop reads CASSTQGLLGSWAIGGSFSNEQFF. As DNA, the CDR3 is TGTGCCAGCAGTACTCAGGGACTGTTGGGCTCTTGGGCCATTGGGGGATCCTTCTCCAATGAGCAGTTCTTC.

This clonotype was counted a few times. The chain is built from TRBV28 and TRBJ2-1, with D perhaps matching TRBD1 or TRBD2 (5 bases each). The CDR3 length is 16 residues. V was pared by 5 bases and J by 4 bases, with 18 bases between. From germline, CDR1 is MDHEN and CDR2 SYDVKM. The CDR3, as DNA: TGTGCCAGCAGTCAATCGTGGGGGATGGGATACAATGAGCAGTTCTTC. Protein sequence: CASSQSWGMGYNEQFF.

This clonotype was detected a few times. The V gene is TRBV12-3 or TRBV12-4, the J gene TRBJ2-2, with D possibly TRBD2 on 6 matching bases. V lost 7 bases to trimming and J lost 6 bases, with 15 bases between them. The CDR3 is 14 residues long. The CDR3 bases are TGTGCCAGCATCCTAGATACTAGCTCCGGGGAGCTGTTTTTT. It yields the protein CASILDTSSGELFF.

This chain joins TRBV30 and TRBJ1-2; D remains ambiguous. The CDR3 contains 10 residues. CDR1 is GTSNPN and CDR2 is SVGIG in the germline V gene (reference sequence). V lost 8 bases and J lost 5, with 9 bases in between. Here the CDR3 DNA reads TGTGCCCTTTCGGGGTATGGCTACACCTTC. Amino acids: CALSGYGYTF.

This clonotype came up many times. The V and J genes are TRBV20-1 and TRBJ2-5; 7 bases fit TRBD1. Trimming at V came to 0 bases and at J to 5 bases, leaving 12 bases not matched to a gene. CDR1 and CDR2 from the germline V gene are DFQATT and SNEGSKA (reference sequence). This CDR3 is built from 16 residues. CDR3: CSARDPDRSHGETQYF. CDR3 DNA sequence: TGCAGTGCTAGAGACCCGGACAGGTCCCACGGGGAGACCCAGTACTTC.

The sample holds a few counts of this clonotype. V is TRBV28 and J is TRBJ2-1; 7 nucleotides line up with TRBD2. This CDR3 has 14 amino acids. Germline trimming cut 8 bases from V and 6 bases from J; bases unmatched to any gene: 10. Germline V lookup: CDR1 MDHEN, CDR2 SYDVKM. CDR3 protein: CASVRGGSTNEQFF. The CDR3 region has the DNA TGTGCCAGCGTTCGAGGCGGGAGCACCAATGAGCAGTTCTTC.

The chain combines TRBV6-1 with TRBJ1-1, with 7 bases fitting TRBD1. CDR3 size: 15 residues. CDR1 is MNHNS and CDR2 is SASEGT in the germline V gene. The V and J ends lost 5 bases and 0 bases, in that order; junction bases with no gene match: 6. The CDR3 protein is CASSKTGQMNTEAFF. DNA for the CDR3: TGTGCCAGCAGTAAAACGGGACAGATGAACACTGAAGCTTTCTTT.

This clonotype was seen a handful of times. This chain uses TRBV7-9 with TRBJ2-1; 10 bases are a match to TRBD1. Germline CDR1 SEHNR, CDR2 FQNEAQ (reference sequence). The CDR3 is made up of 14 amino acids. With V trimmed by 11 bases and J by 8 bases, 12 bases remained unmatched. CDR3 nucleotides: TGTGCCGGTACGACAGGGGGCAGGATATATGAGCAGTTCTTC. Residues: CAGTTGGRIYEQFF.

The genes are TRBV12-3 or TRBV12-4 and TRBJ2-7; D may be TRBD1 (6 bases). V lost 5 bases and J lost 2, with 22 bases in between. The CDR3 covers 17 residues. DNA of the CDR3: TGTGCCAGCAGTCCCTTTCCCCCTAGGACAGCTACCTACGAGCAGTACTTC. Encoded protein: CASSPFPPRTATYEQYF.

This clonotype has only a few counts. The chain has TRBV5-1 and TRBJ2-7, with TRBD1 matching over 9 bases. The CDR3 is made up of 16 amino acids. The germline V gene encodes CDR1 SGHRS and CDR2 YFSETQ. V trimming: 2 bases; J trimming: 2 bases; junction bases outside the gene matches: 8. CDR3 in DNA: TGCGCCAGCAGCTTTAAACCGGGACAGGGTCCCTACGAGCAGTACTTC. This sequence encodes CASSFKPGQGPYEQYF.

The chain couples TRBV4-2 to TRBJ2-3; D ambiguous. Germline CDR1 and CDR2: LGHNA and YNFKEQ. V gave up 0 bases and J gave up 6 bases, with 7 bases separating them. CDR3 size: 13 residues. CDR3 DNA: TGTGCCAGCAGCCAAGATAGGTGGGATACGCAGTATTTT. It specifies CASSQDRWDTQYF.

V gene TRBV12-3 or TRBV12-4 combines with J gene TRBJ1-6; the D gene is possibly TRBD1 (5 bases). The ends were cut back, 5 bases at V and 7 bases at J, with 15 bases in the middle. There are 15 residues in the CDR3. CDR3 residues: CASSLLGPSNSPLHF. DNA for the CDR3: TGTGCCAGCAGTCTACTGGGACCGAGCAATTCACCCCTCCACTTT.